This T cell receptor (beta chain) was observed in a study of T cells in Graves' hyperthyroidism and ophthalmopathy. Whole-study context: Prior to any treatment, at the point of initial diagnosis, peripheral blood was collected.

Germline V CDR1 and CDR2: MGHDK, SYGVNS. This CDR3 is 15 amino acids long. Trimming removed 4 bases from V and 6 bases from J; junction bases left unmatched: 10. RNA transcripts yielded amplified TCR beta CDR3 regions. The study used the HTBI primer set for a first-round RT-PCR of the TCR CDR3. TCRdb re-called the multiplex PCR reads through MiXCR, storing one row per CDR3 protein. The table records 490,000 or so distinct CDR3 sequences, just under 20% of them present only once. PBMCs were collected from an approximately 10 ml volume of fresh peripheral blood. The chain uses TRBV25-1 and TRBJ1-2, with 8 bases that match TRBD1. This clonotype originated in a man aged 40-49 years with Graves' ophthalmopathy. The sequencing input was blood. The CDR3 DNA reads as TGTGCCAGCAGTGCAAGCGACAGGGGAGGAAATGGCTACACCTTC. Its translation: CASSASDRGGNGYTF.